This TCR beta chain comes out of a study of early T cells in non-severe SARS-CoV-2 infection. Trimming took 3 bases from V and 7 from J, leaving 7 bases between them. This CDR3 region has 12 residues. In germline, CDR1 is WNHNN, CDR2 SYGVQD (reference sequence). TCRdb analysed the 5' RACE reads with MiXCR anew, one entry per CDR3 protein. The top ten clones hold under 4.5% of a sample with approximately 90,000 distinct CDR3 sequences, roughly 12% of them seen once. This clonotype was found a few times. The clonotype originates from an adult who was a healthcare worker with PCR-confirmed SARS-CoV-2 infection or an uninfected control (not recorded which). The sequenced sample was whole blood, obtained at baseline. This chain joins TRBV10-1 and TRBJ1-5; TRBD1 might be the D (5 bases). This CDR3 is CASSDRGQPQHF. The DNA of the CDR3 is TGCGCCAGCAGTGATCGGGGCCAGCCCCAGCATTTT.